This T cell receptor beta chain was identified in a study of blood T cell repertoires in COVID-19. Clones were read by immunoSEQ multiplex PCR, and TCRdb kept only the in-frame ones, dropping some. Of around 430,000 clones listed, 88% are singletons. V dropped 3 bases and J dropped 0 bases, with 15 bases sitting between them. This CDR3 spans 17 amino acids. Germline CDR1 reads LNHDA; CDR2 reads SQIVND (reference sequence). The TCR comes from a woman between 50 and 59 years old with COVID-19, enrolled during active disease. This rearrangement joins TRBV19 to TRBJ1-3, with no clear D. Sequenced input: peripheral blood. CDR3 sequence: CASSMASSSSSGNTIYF. The CDR3 region has the DNA TGTGCCAGTAGTATGGCCAGTAGCTCTAGCTCTGGAAACACCATATATTTT.